The TCR beta chain described here comes from a study of blood T cells in healthy people across ages. Study-wide results and caveats: With donor CMV status unknown, expanded clonotype changes were possibly confounded.

This clonotype was counted only a few times. No antigen is known for it. Sample-barcoded 5' priming and a J-beta primer mix drove a second PCR of roughly 7 to 11 cycles. TCRdb passed the 5' RACE reads through MiXCR, listing each CDR3 protein once. The sample has roughly 1,100,000 distinct CDR3 sequences; around 27% are singletons. The CDR3 is 15 amino acids. Germline assignment: CDR1 SGHTA and CDR2 FQGNSA. Trimming cost V 4 bases and J 5 bases; bases outside gene matches: 8. These data also formed part of another study, on T cells of mothers and their children. Per that paper: Donation was provided by three healthy Caucasian mothers along with their six children. The entire RNA extract went into cDNA synthesis at roughly 1.5 ug per 15 ul.

The receptor was isolated from a girl between 2 and 10 years old in good health. Source material: blood. J is TRBJ2-5 and V is TRBV7-2, with TRBD1 matching over 9 bases. Written as DNA, the CDR3 is TGTGCCAGCAGCTGGAGGACAGGGGTCGAGGAGACCCAGTACTTC. The encoded protein is CASSWRTGVEETQYF.